These 22 T cell receptor beta chains originate from one sample sequenced in a study of chemoradiotherapy in HPV16-positive cancers. The data were produced by immunoSEQ multiplex PCR, yet TCRdb's version contains in-frame clones alone and is incomplete. Of tens of thousands of clones listed, around 93% are singletons. The input for sequencing was blood, taken from a patient who underwent chemoradiotherapy. Every receptor here comes from a human donor with HPV-associated anogenital cancer.

The chain links TRBV6-1 to TRBJ1-1; TRBD1 is a possible D gene (5 bases). The V end was cut by 10 bases, the J end by 4 bases, with 13 bases between. This CDR3 is 12 amino acids long. Germline CDR1 and CDR2: MNHNS and SASEGT. The CDR3 bases are TGTGCCACCTTGGGTGGGGGCACTGAAGCTTTCTTT. It encodes CATLGGGTEAFF.

The chain couples TRBV20-1 to TRBJ1-1; the D gene is possibly TRBD1 (5 bases). There are 11 residues in the CDR3. The V end was cut by 1 base, the J end by 11 bases, with 11 bases between. Germline CDR1 DFQATT, CDR2 SNEGSKA (reference sequence). The CDR3 coding sequence is TGCAGTGCTAGAGTGGGGGAGCGGGCTTTCTTT. It is translated as CSARVGERAFF.

The chain couples TRBV6-5 to TRBJ2-4, with 7 positions matching TRBD2. Per germline, CDR1 MNHEY and CDR2 SVGAGI. The CDR3 covers 15 residues. The junction had 6 bases not matched to a gene; V was cut back by 6 bases and J by 1 base. CDR3 in amino acids: CASRSVGGAKNIQYF. CDR3 DNA: TGTGCCAGCAGGAGCGTGGGGGGGGCCAAAAACATTCAGTACTTC.

The chain uses TRBV4-3 and TRBJ1-2; 8 bases are a match to TRBD1. The germline gives CDR1 LGHNA, CDR2 YSLEER. V was pared by 4 bases and J by 2 bases, with 6 bases of the junction left unmatched. The CDR3 runs 15 residues. The DNA of the CDR3 is TGCGCCAGCAGCCTTGGGAGACAGGGGAACTATGGCTACACCTTC. It encodes CASSLGRQGNYGYTF.

CDR3 amino acids: CASRKWTGDNTGELFF. Written as DNA, the CDR3 is TGTGCCAGCAGGAAGTGGACAGGGGACAACACCGGGGAGCTGTTTTTT. This chain uses TRBV7-2 with TRBJ2-2; 9 bases are shared with TRBD1. The V gene's germline CDR1 is SGHTA and CDR2 FQGNSA. Trimming took 6 bases from V and 2 from J; bases not matched to a gene: 7. The CDR3 runs 16 residues.

V and J are TRBV6-1 and TRBJ2-5; 9 nucleotides match TRBD2. Germline V CDR1 and CDR2: MNHNS, SASEGT. With V trimmed by 4 bases and J by 5 bases, 8 bases remained unmatched. CDR3 length: 15 amino acids. The CDR3 sequence: CASSGGAGGAETQYF. CDR3 in DNA: TGTGCCAGCAGTGGAGGAGCGGGGGGCGCTGAGACCCAGTACTTC.

The chain recombines TRBV4-2 with TRBJ1-5; D gene uncertain. This CDR3 is 15 amino acids long. Trimming stripped 0 bases from V and 4 bases from J, with 10 bases between. The germline CDR1 and CDR2 sequences are LGHNA and YNFKEQ. The CDR3 is CASSQEFGLNQPQHF. CDR3 nucleotides: TGTGCCAGCAGCCAAGAGTTCGGCCTAAATCAGCCCCAGCATTTT.

The chain recombines TRBV7-2 with TRBJ2-1, with D uncertain. Between the trimmed V and J ends, which lost 1 base and 1 base, there was a span of 5 bases. Germline values: CDR1 SGHTA, CDR2 FQGNSA. This CDR3 spans 14 amino acids. The CDR3 reads CASSLVDSYNEQFF. The CDR3 DNA reads as TGTGCCAGCAGCTTAGTAGATTCCTACAATGAGCAGTTCTTC.

DNA for the CDR3: TGTGCCTGGAGTAGGGGCGGGATTACAGATACGCAGTATTTT. This gives the protein CAWSRGGITDTQYF. V and J are TRBV30 and TRBJ2-3; a weak D match, TRBD2 (6 bases). CDR1 is GTSNPN, CDR2 SVGIG, per germline (reference sequence). V was pared by 2 bases and J by 3 bases, with 12 bases between. The CDR3 totals 14 residues.

The V gene is TRBV11-2, the J gene TRBJ2-1; D gene uncertain. The CDR3 is 16 amino acids. The V gene lost 0 bases and the J gene lost 9 bases, with 18 bases spanning the gap. Germline V gene data show CDR1 as SGHAT and CDR2 as FQNNGV. In nucleotides, the CDR3 is TGTGCCAGCAGCTTAGATCCTGGGTCGCCTGCAGGTGAGCAGTTCTTC. Its translation is CASSLDPGSPAGEQFF.

V is TRBV5-4 and J is TRBJ2-2; D gene ambiguous. Trimming took 2 bases from V and 10 from J, leaving 9 bases between them. There are 12 residues in the CDR3. Germline V gene sequence: CDR1 SGHNT, CDR2 YYREEE (reference sequence). CDR3 DNA sequence: TGTGCCAGCAGCTTAAGGGATGAGGAGCTGTTTTTT. It translates to CASSLRDEELFF.

The chain combines TRBV7-9 with TRBJ1-2; tentatively, D is TRBD1 (6 bases). This CDR3 has 14 residues. V shed 5 bases and J shed 4 bases, with 14 bases lying between them. Germline lookup yields CDR1 SEHNR and CDR2 FQNEAQ (reference sequence). The CDR3 sequence: CASSPQGLGYGYTF. The CDR3 nucleotides are TGTGCCAGCAGCCCCCAGGGGTTGGGCTATGGCTACACCTTC.

The DNA for the CDR3 is TGTGCCAGCTCACCAAACAAGATACAGCCCCAGCATTTT. As protein: CASSPNKIQPQHF. The V gene is TRBV18, the J gene TRBJ1-5; the D is unclear. Trimming removed 2 bases from V and 7 bases from J, with 9 bases in between. CDR3 length: 13 amino acids. Germline CDR1 and CDR2: KGHSH and LQKENI.

A single count supports this clone. The chain couples TRBV25-1 to TRBJ2-1; 11 bases are a match to TRBD2. From germline, CDR1 is MGHDK and CDR2 SYGVNS. The V and J ends lost 4 bases and 7 bases, in that order; junction bases with no gene match: 9. This CDR3 is built from 16 residues. CDR3 loop: CASSGLTSGTGNEQFF. The CDR3, as DNA: TGTGCCAGCAGTGGACTGACTAGCGGGACCGGGAATGAGCAGTTCTTC.

This clone showed up just a few times. The V gene is TRBV11-2, the J gene TRBJ2-7; 8 bases are a match to TRBD2. The CDR3 is 14 residues long. V was pared by 5 bases and J by 7 bases, with 10 bases of the junction left unmatched. CDR1 and CDR2 (germline): SGHAT, FQNNGV. The CDR3 sequence is CASSPVAGSEEQYF. CDR3 bases: TGTGCCAGCAGCCCTGTAGCGGGGAGTGAAGAGCAGTACTTC.

The rearrangement links TRBV9 to TRBJ2-2; the D gene is possibly TRBD1 (6 bases). The CDR3 runs to 17 residues. V gave up 0 bases and J gave up 6 bases, with 18 bases separating them. In germline, CDR1 is SGDLS, CDR2 YYNGEE. In nucleotides, the CDR3 is TGTGCCAGCAGCGTAGGCGGGCAGGGGTTTGTTTCCGGGGAGCTGTTTTTT. This codes for CASSVGGQGFVSGELFF.

This chain connects TRBV28 to TRBJ2-7, with TRBD2 matching 11 bases. Germline assignment: CDR1 MDHEN and CDR2 SYDVKM. The CDR3 extends over 13 amino acids. Trimming removed 5 bases from V and 7 bases from J; junction bases left unmatched: 4. The CDR3 protein is CASSPGTSGEQYF. The CDR3 nucleotides read TGTGCCAGCAGTCCAGGGACTAGCGGTGAGCAGTACTTC.

A remark on this clone: A junction boundary mismatches the germline segment, possibly from a read error. This chain connects TRBV30 to TRBJ2-1; 8 bases are shared with TRBD1. From germline, CDR1 is GTSNPN and CDR2 SVGIG (reference sequence). The CDR3 is made up of 11 amino acids. CDR3 DNA: TGTGCCTGGAGCCAGGGACAGGTTGCCCTCTTC. Amino acid sequence: CAWSQGQVALF.

The rearrangement links TRBV30 to TRBJ2-5; D not resolved. V lost 3 bases to trimming and J lost 3 bases, with 5 bases between them. CDR1 and CDR2 (germline): GTSNPN, SVGIG (reference sequence). The CDR3 is made up of 11 amino acids. The CDR3 spells CAWRSEETQYF. The DNA for the CDR3 is TGTGCCTGGAGATCAGAAGAGACCCAGTACTTC. The entire variable domain, with the rest obtained from reference TRBV30 and TRBJ2-5, is as follows: SQTIHQWPATLVQPVGSPLSLECTVEGTSNPNLYWYRQAAGRGLQLLFYSVGIGQISSEVPQNLSASRPQDRQFILSSKKLLLSDSGFYLCAWRSEETQYFGPGTRLLVL.

V is TRBV7-9 and J is TRBJ1-2; TRBD1 might be the D (6 bases). CDR3 length: 16 amino acids. Deletions cut 1 base from V and 2 bases from J, with 14 bases between. The germline gives CDR1 SEHNR, CDR2 FQNEAQ (reference sequence). CDR3 in DNA: TGTGCCAGCAGCTTAGGGGGGCAGGGAACCAACTATGGCTACACCTTC. This gives the protein CASSLGGQGTNYGYTF.

This sequence joins TRBV4-1 and TRBJ1-4; TRBD1 matches 9 bases. The length of the CDR3 is 16 residues. V was clipped by 3 bases and J by 4 bases; unmatched bases: 6. Germline CDR1 and CDR2: MGHRA and YSYEKL. In nucleotides, the CDR3 is TGCGCCAGCAGCCAGAACCCGGGACAGGGTAATGAAAAACTGTTTTTT. It yields the protein CASSQNPGQGNEKLFF.

The chain combines TRBV11-2 with TRBJ2-2, with 7 bases identical to TRBD2. Germline V gives CDR1 SGHAT, CDR2 FQNNGV. The CDR3 totals 18 residues. V shed 4 bases and J 5 bases; nucleotides not matched to a gene: 16. In DNA form, the CDR3 reads TGTGCCAGCAGCTACCCGCTAGCGGATCTTGTTTGGACCGGGGAGCTGTTTTTT. Encoded protein: CASSYPLADLVWTGELFF. The entire variable domain, with the rest obtained from reference TRBV11-2 and TRBJ2-2, is as follows: EAGVAQSPRYKIIEKRQSVAFWCNPISGHATLYWYQQILGQGPKLLIQFQNNGVVDDSQLPKDRFSAERLKGVDSTLKIQPAKLEDSAVYLCASSYPLADLVWTGELFFGEGSRLTVL.